These T cell receptor beta chains were read from a single sample in a study of T-cell memory formation after mild COVID-19. MiXCR, run by TCRdb on the 5' RACE reads, gives a single entry per CDR3 protein. This table holds some 490,000 distinct CDR3 sequences, roughly 18% found once. Material: PBMCs or a T cell subset sorted from them (not recorded which). Receptors originate from an adult woman who had mild COVID-19 (a few samples of this study predate the infection). Cell type and time point are not known. CDR3s include the opening cysteine and the closing phenylalanine or tryptophan. Some rows have no size entry. The others give once, few or many, or a class for an expanded clone.

J gene | clone size | V gene | CDR3 protein
TRBJ2-1 | few | TRBV5-6 | CASSTRLAGGHEQFF
TRBJ2-2 | few | TRBV12-3/TRBV12-4 | CASSLLWLAGNTGELFF
TRBJ2-3 | NA | TRBV7-9 | CASSPLGTPDTQYF
TRBJ2-1 | NA | TRBV6-6 | CASSYSGTYNEQFF
TRBJ1-1 | NA | TRBV3-1 | CASSQDGRVGTEAFF
TRBJ2-7 | NA | TRBV3-1 | CASSPRDRVSYEQYF
TRBJ2-5 | few | TRBV7-8 | CASSLLAGRQETQYF
TRBJ2-1 | few | TRBV21-1 | CASSDGLAGGPSSYNEQFF
TRBJ1-2 | NA | TRBV7-3 | CASGRSGYGYTF
TRBJ1-2 | many | TRBV6-5 | CASSRAGYGYTF
TRBJ2-1 | NA | TRBV2 | CASMRAGEQFF
TRBJ2-3 | NA | TRBV3-1 | CASSQALTVDTQYF
TRBJ1-3 | NA | TRBV13 | CASSSQAGGAGNTIYF
TRBJ1-5 | NA | TRBV7-2 | CASSTDRASQPQHF
TRBJ1-5 | few | TRBV15 | CATSSGSSNQPQHF
TRBJ1-6 | NA | TRBV6-1 | CASRGQGGNSPLHF
TRBJ1-3 | few | TRBV11-2 | CASSLYRENTIYF
TRBJ2-2 | NA | TRBV7-2 | CASSAGHWNTGELFF
TRBJ2-2 | many | TRBV24-1 | CATSDLQGSSKNAGELFF
TRBJ2-2 | NA | TRBV5-1 | CASSSAGTNTGELFF
TRBJ2-5 | NA | TRBV12-3/TRBV12-4 | CASSSRTATQETQYF
TRBJ2-7 | NA | TRBV20-1 | CSARAGPTSGSYEQYF
TRBJ2-1 | NA | TRBV20-1 | CSATSLAGGSYNEQFF